The clone carrying this TCR beta chain appeared many times. This sample was taken from a study of blood T cells in healthy people across ages. Samples had at least 6.5 million PBMCs isolated from them. Together with a sample-barcoded 5' primer, a J-beta primer mix was included in a second PCR lasting about 6 to 11 cycles. TCRdb used MiXCR to reprocess the 5' RACE reads, holding one entry per CDR3 protein. The profile covers approximately 940,000 distinct CDR3 sequences, with about 48% appearing a single time and roughly 13% taken by the ten largest. Germline CDR1 LGHNA, CDR2 YNFKEQ. The junction had 4 bases not matched to a gene; V was cut back by 1 base and J by 7 bases. This CDR3 comprises 15 residues.

The sequenced material came from blood. The chain joins TRBV4-2 to TRBJ2-1; TRBD2 aligns across 10 bases. The TCR originated in a man aged 25 to 40 in good health. In DNA form, the CDR3 reads TGTGCCAGCAGCCAAGCAGCGGGGGGGCCTAATGAGCAGTTCTTC. It specifies CASSQAAGGPNEQFF.